These 20 T cell receptor beta chains were sequenced from one sample in a study of blood T cell repertoires in COVID-19. TCRdb's table, derived via immunoSEQ multiplex PCR, lists solely in-frame clones and lacks some. The profile shows roughly 63,000 clones, 85% to 90% of them singletons. Sequencing was done on a sample of peripheral blood. The receptors derive from a man over 45 with acute or convalescent COVID-19.

The chain combines TRBV18 with TRBJ1-1; 8 nucleotides line up with TRBD1. Trimming took 3 bases from V and 8 from J; bases not matched to a gene: 8. Per the germline V gene, CDR1 is KGHSH and CDR2 is LQKENI. The CDR3 has 14 amino acids. CDR3 in DNA: TGTGCCAGCTCACCGTCCGACAGGGGCCCCGAAGCTTTCTTT. This sequence encodes CASSPSDRGPEAFF.

The V gene is TRBV6-1, the J gene TRBJ2-1; 9 nucleotides agree with TRBD1. The CDR3 is 15 residues long. V shed 2 bases, J shed 7 bases, and the junction held 6 bases outside the gene matches. Germline V gene data show CDR1 as MNHNS and CDR2 as SASEGT. This CDR3 reads CASSERGQGVNEQFF. In DNA form, the CDR3 reads TGTGCCAGCAGTGAAAGGGGACAGGGTGTAAATGAGCAGTTCTTC.

The chain carries TRBV24-1 and TRBJ2-2, with D perhaps TRBD1 (5 bases). Germline CDR1 KGHDR, CDR2 SFDVKD. The germline V and J ends were trimmed by 4 bases and 1 base, with 15 bases remaining between them. The CDR3 loop spans 17 amino acids. The CDR3 here is CATSENRAGMNTGELFF. The CDR3 region has the DNA TGTGCCACCAGTGAAAATAGGGCAGGGATGAACACCGGGGAGCTGTTTTTT.

The chain joins TRBV6-6 to TRBJ1-6; unclear D gene. CDR1 and CDR2 (germline): MNHNY, SVGAGI (reference sequence). V lost 5 bases and J lost 7, with 18 bases in between. The CDR3 length is 16 residues. The CDR3 reads CASSLRDPRGNSPLHF. CDR3 sequence (DNA): TGTGCCAGCAGTCTTCGAGACCCAAGAGGGAATTCACCCCTCCACTTT.

The rearrangement joins TRBV6-6 to TRBJ1-2; no firm D call. CDR3 size: 15 residues. Looked up from germline, CDR1 is MNHNY and CDR2 is SVGAGI (reference sequence). V shed 5 bases and J shed 3 bases, with 16 bases lying between them. DNA of the CDR3: TGTGCCAGCAGTCAGCCGTGGGAGGGCGACTATGGCTACACCTTC. This gives the protein CASSQPWEGDYGYTF.

For the CDR3, the DNA is TGCAGTGCTAGTCGGCAGGGGGACCCCGGGGGCGAGCAGTACTTC. Its protein product is CSASRQGDPGGEQYF. The chain combines TRBV20-1 with TRBJ2-7, with TRBD1 as a possible D gene (7 bases). Germline-derived CDR1 and CDR2 are DFQATT and SNEGSKA (reference sequence). V lost 3 bases and J 6 bases, leaving 21 bases between the germline ends. This CDR3 spans 15 amino acids.

The gene calls are TRBV18 and TRBJ1-1; 11 nucleotides align to TRBD1. The junction had 1 base not matched to a gene; V was cut back by 1 base and J by 6 bases. This CDR3 comprises 14 residues. CDR1 is KGHSH, CDR2 LQKENI, per germline. This CDR3 is CASSPQGQGAEAFF. For the CDR3, the DNA is TGTGCCAGCTCACCACAGGGACAGGGGGCTGAAGCTTTCTTT.

This chain uses TRBV11-2 with TRBJ1-3; no firm D call. This CDR3 has 13 residues. V was shortened by 4 bases and J by 3 bases, with 7 bases between the two germline ends. CDR1 and CDR2 (germline): SGHAT, FQNNGV. CDR3 DNA: TGTGCCAGCAGCTCGACTCATGGAAACACCATATATTTT. This codes for CASSSTHGNTIYF.

The rearrangement links TRBV30 to TRBJ2-3; TRBD1 agrees at 8 bases. Germline CDR1 GTSNPN, CDR2 SVGIG (reference sequence). V dropped 4 bases and J dropped 0; count of bases not matched to a gene: 6. This CDR3 contains 15 residues. As DNA, the CDR3 is TGTGCCTGGAACCGACAGGGGCTAAGCACAGATACGCAGTATTTT. Protein sequence: CAWNRQGLSTDTQYF.

The genes are TRBV5-6 and TRBJ1-6; TRBD1 matches at 7 bases. The CDR3 sequence is 15 residues long. Per the germline V gene, CDR1 is SGHDT and CDR2 is YYEEEE. V shed 0 bases and J 10 bases; nucleotides not matched to a gene: 7. CDR3 sequence reads: CASSLATGVDSPLHF. CDR3 in DNA: TGTGCCAGCAGCTTGGCCACAGGGGTCGACTCACCCCTCCACTTT.

Of note for this clone: Its ends do not fully match the called genes, so a read error is possible. The chain links TRBV5-4 to TRBJ2-1; 9 bases are a match to TRBD2. The CDR3 consists of 19 residues. CDR1 is SGHNT and CDR2 is YYREEE in the germline V gene (reference sequence). CDR3 region: CANSSPRPSGTPSYNEQFF. The DNA of the CDR3 is TGTGCCAACAGCTCCCCGCGCCCTAGCGGGACGCCCTCCTACAATGAGCAGTTCTTC.

The chain joins TRBV6-6 to TRBJ1-3, with 7 bases identical to TRBD1. The CDR3 length is 14 residues. Trimming at V came to 6 bases and at J to 1 base, leaving 3 bases not matched to a gene. Germline V gene data show CDR1 as MNHNY and CDR2 as SVGAGI (reference sequence). The CDR3 loop reads CASRGTVSGNTIYF. DNA for the CDR3: TGTGCCAGCAGGGGGACAGTTTCTGGAAACACCATATATTTT.

This clone was counted between two and nine times. The CDR3 DNA is TGTGCCAGTAGTCCACAGGGGTTCTATGGCTACACCTTC. It codes for CASSPQGFYGYTF. The chain is built from TRBV19 and TRBJ1-2; 7 bases match TRBD1. Germline V CDR1 and CDR2: LNHDA, SQIVND (reference sequence). This CDR3 comprises 13 residues. Trimming removed 5 bases from V and 4 bases from J; junction bases left unmatched: 4. The full variable domain, rest sourced from reference TRBV19 and TRBJ1-2, is DGGITQSPKYLFRKEGQNVTLSCEQNLNHDAMYWYRQDPGQGLRLIYYSQIVNDFQKGDIAEGYSVSREKKESFPLTVTSAQKNPTAFYLCASSPQGFYGYTFGSGTRLTVV.

The rearrangement uses TRBV27 and TRBJ1-1, with TRBD1 matching 7 bases. Per germline, CDR1 MNHEY and CDR2 SMNVEV (reference sequence). The CDR3 spans 13 residues. V lost 5 bases to trimming and J lost 5 bases; unmatched junction nucleotides: 5. The CDR3 sequence: CASSEQGRTEAFF. In DNA, the CDR3 is TGTGCCAGCAGTGAACAGGGGAGGACTGAAGCTTTCTTT.

J is TRBJ1-5 and V is TRBV30, with 11 nucleotides matching TRBD1. The germline V gene has CDR1 GTSNPN and CDR2 SVGIG (reference sequence). The trim removed 2 bases at V and 1 base at J, leaving 7 bases unmatched. This CDR3 is built from 17 residues. CDR3 nucleotides: TGTGCCTGGAGTCGGGACAGGGGGGCTTTAAGCAATCAGCCCCAGCATTTT. It codes for CAWSRDRGALSNQPQHF.

The rearrangement uses TRBV18 and TRBJ1-1; D is possibly TRBD1 (5 bases). This CDR3 has 13 residues. Germline V gives CDR1 KGHSH, CDR2 LQKENI. Trimming removed 4 bases at V and 1 base at J, with 7 bases between. CDR3 coding DNA: TGTGCCAGCTCACGTGACAGGAACACTGAAGCTTTCTTT. The encoded protein is CASSRDRNTEAFF. Full variable domain (remainder filled in from reference TRBV18 and TRBJ1-1): NAGVMQNPRHLVRRRGQEARLRCSPMKGHSHVYWYRQLPEEGLKFMVYLQKENIIDESGMPKERFSAEFPKEGPSILRIQQVVRGDSAAYFCASSRDRNTEAFFGQGTRLTVV.

This chain uses TRBV14 with TRBJ2-1; TRBD2 might be the D (5 bases). There are 16 residues in the CDR3. V lost 0 bases to trimming and J lost 9 bases, with 18 bases between them. Germline values: CDR1 SGHDN, CDR2 FVKESK. The CDR3 protein is CASSQDAGRVSGEQFF. The CDR3 bases are TGTGCCAGCAGCCAAGATGCGGGTAGGGTTTCGGGTGAGCAGTTCTTC.

The chain uses TRBV19 and TRBJ1-5; D is undetermined. There are 13 residues in the CDR3. Per germline, CDR1 LNHDA and CDR2 SQIVND (reference sequence). V was cut by 3 bases and J by 5 bases, with 8 bases left in between. The CDR3 DNA sequence: TGTGCCAGTAGTATTAATCCAGATCAGCCCCAGCATTTT. It codes for CASSINPDQPQHF.

The chain is built from TRBV6-5 and TRBJ2-7, with unresolved D. Trimming stripped 0 bases from V and 2 bases from J, with 11 bases between. The V gene's germline CDR1 is MNHEY and CDR2 SVGAGI. The CDR3 runs to 15 residues. The chain's CDR3 is CASSYSKHPTYEQYF. As DNA, the CDR3 is TGTGCCAGCAGTTACTCGAAGCACCCTACCTACGAGCAGTACTTC.

This chain connects TRBV19 to TRBJ1-3; D gene unclear. V was shortened by 7 bases and J by 2 bases, with 12 bases between the two germline ends. The germline V gene encodes CDR1 LNHDA and CDR2 SQIVND (reference sequence). This CDR3 has 14 amino acids. The CDR3 sequence: CASTPLLAGNTIYF. CDR3 nucleotides: TGTGCCAGTACCCCACTGTTGGCTGGAAACACCATATATTTT.